What follows describes a single T cell receptor (beta chain). Its antigen is as yet unknown. This entry is derived from a study of CD8+CD57+ T cells in acquired aplastic anemia. Genomic DNA constituted the template upon which TCR beta VDJ and CDR3 profiling was performed. TCRdb passed the reads through MiXCR, listing each CDR3 protein once. Of over 150,000 distinct CDR3 sequences detected, approximately 44% appear once; the ten largest clones hold approximately 1%. Points from the study as a whole: Simpson's diversity of CD8+ cells was not significantly different in patients compared with controls.

There are 12 residues in the CDR3. CDR1 GTSNPN and CDR2 SVGIG come from the germline V gene (reference sequence). Trimming took 4 bases from V and 3 from J, leaving 9 bases between them. V is TRBV30 and J is TRBJ2-5; the D is unclear. The TCR sequence derives from a human donor in good health. The material sequenced was sorted CD4+, CD8+, or CD8+CD57+ T cells (not recorded which) from PBMCs. Written as DNA, the CDR3 is TGTGCCTGGACCCCGACGGAAGAGACCCAGTACTTC. It specifies CAWTPTEETQYF. Using reference TRBV30 and TRBJ2-5 for the parts outside the CDR3, the full variable domain is SQTIHQWPATLVQPVGSPLSLECTVEGTSNPNLYWYRQAAGRGLQLLFYSVGIGQISSEVPQNLSASRPQDRQFILSSKKLLLSDSGFYLCAWTPTEETQYFGPGTRLLVL.